The clone carrying this T cell receptor beta chain appeared once. Its specificity is unknown. This sample stems from a study of naive and memory T cell subsets. Study results and limitations: A few larger clonotypes appeared in naive repertoires, especially CD8, possibly memory cells re-expressing CD45RA.

CDR1 is SGHAT, CDR2 FQNNGV, per germline. Germline trimming cut 7 bases from V and 4 bases from J; bases unmatched to any gene: 8. The CDR3 runs to 15 residues. From the second PCR step, alpha and beta chains were amplified apart. An equimolar mix of two oligonucleotides served as the beta constant-region primer for TRBC1 and TRBC2. Ligated cDNA was amplified by four rounds of PCR with nested alpha and beta constant-region primers and SP2. TCRdb independently ran MiXCR on the UMI-ligation and nested PCR reads; one entry per CDR3 protein. Among around 140,000 distinct CDR3 sequences listed, approximately 21% were seen once.

This chain connects TRBV11-2 to TRBJ2-3, with 10 bases lining up with TRBD1. The specimen sequenced was naive CD8+ T cells from blood. The sequence was collected from a human donor in good health. This CDR3 is CASNIGTGESDTQYF. DNA of the CDR3: TGTGCCAGCAACATCGGGACAGGGGAATCAGATACGCAGTATTTT.